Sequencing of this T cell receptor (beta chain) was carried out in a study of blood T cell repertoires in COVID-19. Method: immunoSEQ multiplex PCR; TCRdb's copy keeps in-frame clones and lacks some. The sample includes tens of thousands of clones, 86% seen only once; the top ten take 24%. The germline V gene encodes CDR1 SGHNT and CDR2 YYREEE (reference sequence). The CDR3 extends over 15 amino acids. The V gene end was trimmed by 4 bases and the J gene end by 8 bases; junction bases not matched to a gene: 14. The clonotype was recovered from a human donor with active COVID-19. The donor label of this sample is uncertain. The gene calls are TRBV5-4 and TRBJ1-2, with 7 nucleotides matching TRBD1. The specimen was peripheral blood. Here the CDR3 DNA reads TGTGCCAGCAGCCTTGGGGGGACAGAGCTTCTCGGCTACACCTTC. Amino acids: CASSLGGTELLGYTF.